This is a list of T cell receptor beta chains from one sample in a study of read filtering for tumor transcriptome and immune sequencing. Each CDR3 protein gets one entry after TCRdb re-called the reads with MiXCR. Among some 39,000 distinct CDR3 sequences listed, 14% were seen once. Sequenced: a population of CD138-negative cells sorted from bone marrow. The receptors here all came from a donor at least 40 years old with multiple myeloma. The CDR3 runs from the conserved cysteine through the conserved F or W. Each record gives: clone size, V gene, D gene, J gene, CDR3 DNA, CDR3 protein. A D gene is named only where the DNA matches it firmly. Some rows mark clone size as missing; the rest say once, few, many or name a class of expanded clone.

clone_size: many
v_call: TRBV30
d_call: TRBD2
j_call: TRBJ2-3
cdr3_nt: TGTGCCTGGACTAGCGGGGGGGCCGTTACGCAGTATTTT
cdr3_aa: CAWTSGGAVTQYF

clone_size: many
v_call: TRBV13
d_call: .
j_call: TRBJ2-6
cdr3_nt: TGTGCCTCTCTTGGGGCCAGCGTCCTGACTTTC
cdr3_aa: CASLGASVLTF

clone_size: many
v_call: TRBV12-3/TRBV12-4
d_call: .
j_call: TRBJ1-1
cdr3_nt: TGTGCCAGCAGTCTAGGGACTGGACAAACTGAAGCTTTCTTT
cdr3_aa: CASSLGTGQTEAFF

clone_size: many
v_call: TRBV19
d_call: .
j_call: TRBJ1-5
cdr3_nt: TGTGCCACCTCAGGGGTACAGCTTCATCAGCCCCAGCATTTT
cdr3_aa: CATSGVQLHQPQHF

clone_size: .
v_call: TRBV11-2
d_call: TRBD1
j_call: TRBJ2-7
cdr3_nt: TGTGCCAGCAGCGGGACGGACAGGCCCTACGAGCAGTACTTC
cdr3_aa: CASSGTDRPYEQYF

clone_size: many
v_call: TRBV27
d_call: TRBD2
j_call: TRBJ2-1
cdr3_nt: TGTGCCAGCATGGGAGGGCGCTTGAATGAGCAGTTCTTC
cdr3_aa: CASMGGRLNEQFF

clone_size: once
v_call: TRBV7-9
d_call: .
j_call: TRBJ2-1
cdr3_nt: TGTGCCAGCAGCTTGGAGAGGGGGAGGGCCGATGAGCAGTTCTTC
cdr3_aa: CASSLERGRADEQFF

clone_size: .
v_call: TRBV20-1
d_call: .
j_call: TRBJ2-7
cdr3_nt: TGCAGTGCTACGCGGGACAAACCCTACGAGCAGTACTTC
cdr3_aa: CSATRDKPYEQYF

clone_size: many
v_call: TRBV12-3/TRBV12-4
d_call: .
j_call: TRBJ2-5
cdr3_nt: TGTGCCAGCAGCGATGATACAGGGTTTCAGACCCAGTACTTC
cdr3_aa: CASSDDTGFQTQYF

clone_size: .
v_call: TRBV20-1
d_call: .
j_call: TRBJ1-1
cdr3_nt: TGCAGTGCTAGAGAGGGGGGGAACACTGAAGCTTTCTTT
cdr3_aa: CSAREGGNTEAFF

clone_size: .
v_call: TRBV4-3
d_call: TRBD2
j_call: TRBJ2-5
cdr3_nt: TGCGCCAGCAGCCAGAATCCACCGGGACTAGCGGGGGGCAGAGGAGAGACCCAGTACTTC
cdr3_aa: CASSQNPPGLAGGRGETQYF

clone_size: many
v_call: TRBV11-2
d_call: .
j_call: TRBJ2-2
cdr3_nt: TGTGCCAGCAGCTTAACCGGGGGCAAAAACACCGGGGAGCTGTTTTTT
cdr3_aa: CASSLTGGKNTGELFF

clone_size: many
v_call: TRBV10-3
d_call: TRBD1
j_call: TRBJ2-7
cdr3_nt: TGTGCCATCAGTGTGGGGACAGGACTTGCCGAGCAGTACTTC
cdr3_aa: CAISVGTGLAEQYF

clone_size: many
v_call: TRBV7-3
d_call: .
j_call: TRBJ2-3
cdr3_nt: TGTGCCAGCAGCCGTAACGGGGTCCCAGGGCAGTATTTT
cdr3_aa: CASSRNGVPGQYF

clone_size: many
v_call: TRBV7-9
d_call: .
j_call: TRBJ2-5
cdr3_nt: TGTGCCAGCAGCTTAGTGATGACGGCCCAAGAGACCCAGTACTTC
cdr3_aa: CASSLVMTAQETQYF

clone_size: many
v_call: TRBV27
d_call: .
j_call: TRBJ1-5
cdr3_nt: TGTGCCAGCAGTTTAGAGCCTAGGCAGCCCCAGCATTTT
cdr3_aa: CASSLEPRQPQHF

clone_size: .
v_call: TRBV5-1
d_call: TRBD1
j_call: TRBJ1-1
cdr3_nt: TGCGCCAGCAGCAAGGGACAGGAAGGTACTGACGCTTTCTTT
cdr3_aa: CASSKGQEGTDAFF

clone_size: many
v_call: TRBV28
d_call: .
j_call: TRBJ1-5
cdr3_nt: TGTGCCAGCAGCTCGGCAGGGGGCAATCAGCCCCAGCATTTT
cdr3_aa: CASSSAGGNQPQHF